This T cell receptor beta chain is from a study of chemoradiotherapy in HPV16-positive cancers (dated by TCRdb to between 2021 and 2022). Study-level background: Candidate HPV-specific T-cell clones and common TCR motifs were defined by functional T-cell assays performed on cells from two HPV16-positive patients. The candidate HPV-specific TCRs and motifs were subsequently tracked in TCR repertoires obtained from approximately 86 patients with HPV-related cancers. The study asked whether T-cell immunity to the HPV oncoproteins E6 and E7 changes during chemoradiotherapy and whether this immunity affects survival. The paper as a whole reports these results and caveats: Expansion of candidate HPV-specific clones and E7-related TCR motifs was observed in the tumor microenvironment during treatment, whereas no such expansion was observed for non-HPV-specific T cells. The functional definition of HPV-specific T cells was derived from only a couple of HPV16-positive patients, and the survival association was reported for HPV16-positive patients. Among HPV16-positive patients, expansion of HPV-responsive T cells during chemoradiotherapy was associated with better recurrence-free survival.

Repertoires were sampled repeatedly over the course of chemoradiotherapy so that clonal expansion in the tumor microenvironment could be followed. Concerning this clone itself: The clone's antigen remains unknown. No much larger clonotype is one base removed from it; base qualities were not supplied.

Library generation was performed with the immunoSEQ multiplex PCR assay. What TCRdb holds here is the immuneACCESS table cut down to in-frame rearrangements. Part of the clones is not present; checked against another copy, under half of the missing clones reflect an unresolved V gene, and the others are unexplained. Within this sample are roughly 13,000 clones, with approximately 74% of them counted one time only. Under 10% of the sample is taken by the ten largest. The TCR comes from a human donor with HPV-associated anogenital cancer. The sample here was taken from a patient who underwent chemoradiotherapy.

CDR3 sequence: CASSPTSGNTIYF. The nucleotides are TGTGCCAGCTCACCAACCAGTGGAAACACCATATATTTT. Rearrangement joined TRBV18 to TRBJ1-3, with the D gene too uncertain to name. V lost 2 bases and J lost 3 bases; the stretch between them is 5 bases long. Taken from the germline V gene, the CDR1 and CDR2 loops are KGHSH and LQKENI. Counted from cysteine to phenylalanine, this CDR3 has 13 amino acids. Of all the DNA, just the CDR3 is kept, 39 bases in frame from base 1.